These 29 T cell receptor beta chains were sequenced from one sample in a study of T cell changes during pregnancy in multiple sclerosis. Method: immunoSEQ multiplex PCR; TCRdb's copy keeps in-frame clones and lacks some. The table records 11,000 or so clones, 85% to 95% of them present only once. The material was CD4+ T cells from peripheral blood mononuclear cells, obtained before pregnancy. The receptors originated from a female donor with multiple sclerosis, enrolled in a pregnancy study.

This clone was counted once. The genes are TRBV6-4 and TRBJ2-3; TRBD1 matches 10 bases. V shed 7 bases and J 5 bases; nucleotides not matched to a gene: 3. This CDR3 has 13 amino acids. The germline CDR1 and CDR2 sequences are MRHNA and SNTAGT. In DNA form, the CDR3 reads TGTGCCAGCAAGGGACAGGGGAGAGATACGCAGTATTTT. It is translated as CASKGQGRDTQYF.

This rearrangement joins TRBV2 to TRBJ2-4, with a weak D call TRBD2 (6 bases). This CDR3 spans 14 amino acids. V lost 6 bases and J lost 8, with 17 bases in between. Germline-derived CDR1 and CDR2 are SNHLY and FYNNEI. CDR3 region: CASSVGLGGDIQYF. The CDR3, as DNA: TGTGCCAGCAGCGTGGGACTGGGAGGTGACATTCAGTACTTC. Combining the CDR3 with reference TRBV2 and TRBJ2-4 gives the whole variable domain EPEVTQTPSHQVTQMGQEVILRCVPISNHLYFYWYRQILGQKVEFLVSFYNNEISEKSEIFDDQFSVERPDGSNFTLKIRSTKLEDSAMYFCASSVGLGGDIQYFGAGTRLSVL.

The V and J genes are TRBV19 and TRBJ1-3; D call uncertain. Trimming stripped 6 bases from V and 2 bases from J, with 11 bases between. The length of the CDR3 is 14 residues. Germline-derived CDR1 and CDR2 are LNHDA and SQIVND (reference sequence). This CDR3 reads CASRVQRTGNTIYF. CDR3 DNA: TGTGCCAGTAGGGTACAGAGAACTGGAAACACCATATATTTT.

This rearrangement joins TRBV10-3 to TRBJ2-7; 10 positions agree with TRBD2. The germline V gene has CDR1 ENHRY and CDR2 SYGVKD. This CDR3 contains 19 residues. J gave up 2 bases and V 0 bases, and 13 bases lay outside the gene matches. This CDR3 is CAISESQGSSGGATYEQYF. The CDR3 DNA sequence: TGTGCCATCAGTGAGTCGCAGGGGTCCAGCGGGGGGGCTACCTACGAGCAGTACTTC.

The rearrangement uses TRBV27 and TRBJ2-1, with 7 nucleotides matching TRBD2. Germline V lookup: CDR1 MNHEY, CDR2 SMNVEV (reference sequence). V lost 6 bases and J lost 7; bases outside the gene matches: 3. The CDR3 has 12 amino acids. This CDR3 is CASRAGGNEQFF. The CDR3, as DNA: TGTGCCAGCAGAGCCGGGGGGAATGAGCAGTTCTTC.

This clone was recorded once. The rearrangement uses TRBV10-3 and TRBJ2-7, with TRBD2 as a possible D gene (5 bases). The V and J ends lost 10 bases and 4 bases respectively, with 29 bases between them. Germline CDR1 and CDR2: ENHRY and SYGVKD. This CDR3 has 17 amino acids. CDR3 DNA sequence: TGTGCCAGCCCACCGCCTGCGGGCCAAGTCGGCGGGTACGAGCAGTACTTC. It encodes CASPPPAGQVGGYEQYF.

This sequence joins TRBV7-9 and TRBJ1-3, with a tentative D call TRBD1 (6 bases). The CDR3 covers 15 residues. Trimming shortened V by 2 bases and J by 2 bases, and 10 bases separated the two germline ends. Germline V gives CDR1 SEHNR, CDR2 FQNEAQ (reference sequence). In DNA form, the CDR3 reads TGTGCCAGCAGCTTATGGACAGCCACTGGAAACACCATATATTTT. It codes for CASSLWTATGNTIYF.

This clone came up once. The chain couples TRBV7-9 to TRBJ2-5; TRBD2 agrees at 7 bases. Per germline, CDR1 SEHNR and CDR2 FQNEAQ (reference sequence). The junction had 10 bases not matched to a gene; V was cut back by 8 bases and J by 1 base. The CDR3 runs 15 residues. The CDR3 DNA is TGTGCCAGCCCCCCCGGGGCGGGGGTCCAAGAGACCCAGTACTTC. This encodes CASPPGAGVQETQYF. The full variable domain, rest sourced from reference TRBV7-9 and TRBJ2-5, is DTGVSQNPRHKITKRGQNVTFRCDPISEHNRLYWYRQTLGQGPEFLTYFQNEAQLEKSRLLSDRFSAERPKGSFSTLEIQRTEQGDSAMYLCASPPGAGVQETQYFGPGTRLLVL.

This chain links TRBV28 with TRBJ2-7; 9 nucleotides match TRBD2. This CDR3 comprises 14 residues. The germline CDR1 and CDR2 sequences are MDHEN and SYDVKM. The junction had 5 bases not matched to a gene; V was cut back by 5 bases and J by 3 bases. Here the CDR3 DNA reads TGTGCCAGCAGTCGACTAGCGGAGGACTACGAGCAGTACTTC. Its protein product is CASSRLAEDYEQYF.

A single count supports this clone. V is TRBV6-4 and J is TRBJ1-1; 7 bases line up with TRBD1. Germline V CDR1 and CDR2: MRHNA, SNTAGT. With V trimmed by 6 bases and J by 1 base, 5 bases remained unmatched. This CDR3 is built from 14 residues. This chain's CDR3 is CASRRTGQNTEAFF. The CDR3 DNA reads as TGTGCCAGCAGAAGGACAGGACAGAACACTGAAGCTTTCTTT.

The CDR3 loop is CASSVGGVGDTQYF. The CDR3 region has the DNA TGTGCCAGCAGCGTAGGGGGGGTGGGAGATACGCAGTATTTT. The V call is TRBV9, the J call TRBJ2-3; weak D call: TRBD2 (6 bases). In germline, CDR1 is SGDLS, CDR2 YYNGEE. V gave up 0 bases and J gave up 5 bases, with 10 bases separating them. The CDR3 contains 14 residues. Looking up the rest from reference TRBV9 and TRBJ2-3 gives the full variable domain: DSGVTQTPKHLITATGQRVTLRCSPRSGDLSVYWYQQSLDQGLQFLIQYYNGEERAKGNILERFSAQQFPDLHSELNLSSLELGDSALYFCASSVGGVGDTQYFGPGTRLTVL.

The CDR3 DNA reads TGCGCCAGCAGCCCTCAGGCAGGGCCCAACTCTGAAGCTTTCTTT. The encoded protein is CASSPQAGPNSEAFF. The V call is TRBV5-1, the J call TRBJ1-1, with TRBD1 as a possible D gene (5 bases). Germline loops: CDR1 SGHRS, CDR2 YFSETQ. V was clipped by 4 bases and J by 6 bases, with 19 bases between them. CDR3 size: 15 residues.

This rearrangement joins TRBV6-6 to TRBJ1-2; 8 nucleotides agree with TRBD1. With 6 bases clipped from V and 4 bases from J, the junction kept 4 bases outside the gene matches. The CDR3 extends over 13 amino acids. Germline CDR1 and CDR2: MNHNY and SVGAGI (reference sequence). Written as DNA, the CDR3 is TGTGCCAGCAGCTTGGGACAGGCCTATGGCTACACCTTC. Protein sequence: CASSLGQAYGYTF.

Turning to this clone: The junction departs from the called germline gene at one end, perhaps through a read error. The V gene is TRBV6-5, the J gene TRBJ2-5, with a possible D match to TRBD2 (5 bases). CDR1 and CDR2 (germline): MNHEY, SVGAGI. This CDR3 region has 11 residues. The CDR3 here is CAGSYAGTQYF. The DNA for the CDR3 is TGTGCCGGCAGTTACGCGGGGACCCAGTACTTC.

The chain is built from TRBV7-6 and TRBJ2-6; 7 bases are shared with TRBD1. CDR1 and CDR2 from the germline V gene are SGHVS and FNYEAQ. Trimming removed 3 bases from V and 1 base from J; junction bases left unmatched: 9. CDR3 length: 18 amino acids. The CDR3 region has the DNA TGTGCCAGCAGCTTCCCGGGACAGACTATATCTGGGGCCAACGTCCTGACTTTC. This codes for CASSFPGQTISGANVLTF. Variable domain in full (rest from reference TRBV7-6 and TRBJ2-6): GAGVSQSPRYKVTKRGQDVALRCDPISGHVSLYWYRQALGQGPEFLTYFNYEAQQDKSGLPNDRFSAERPEGSISTLTIQRTEQRDSAMYRCASSFPGQTISGANVLTFGAGSRLTVL.

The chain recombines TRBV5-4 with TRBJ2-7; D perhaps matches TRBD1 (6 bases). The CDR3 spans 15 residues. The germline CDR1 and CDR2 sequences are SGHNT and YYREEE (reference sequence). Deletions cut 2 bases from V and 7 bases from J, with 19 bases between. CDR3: CASSLNRYKGEEQYF. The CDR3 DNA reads TGTGCCAGCAGCTTAAACCGGTACAAGGGGGAAGAGCAGTACTTC.

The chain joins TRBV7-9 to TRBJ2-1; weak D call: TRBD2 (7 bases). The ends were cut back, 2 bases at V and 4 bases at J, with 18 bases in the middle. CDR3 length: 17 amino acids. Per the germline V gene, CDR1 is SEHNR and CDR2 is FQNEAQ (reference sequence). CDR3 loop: CASSLQIQGGGYNEQFF. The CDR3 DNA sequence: TGTGCCAGCAGCTTACAGATACAGGGAGGGGGTTACAATGAGCAGTTCTTC.

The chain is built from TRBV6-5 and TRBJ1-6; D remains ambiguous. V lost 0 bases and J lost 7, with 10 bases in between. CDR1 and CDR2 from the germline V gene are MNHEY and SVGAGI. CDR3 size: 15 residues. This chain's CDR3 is CASSYSGVGNSPLHF. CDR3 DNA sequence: TGTGCCAGCAGTTACTCGGGAGTGGGGAATTCACCCCTCCACTTT.

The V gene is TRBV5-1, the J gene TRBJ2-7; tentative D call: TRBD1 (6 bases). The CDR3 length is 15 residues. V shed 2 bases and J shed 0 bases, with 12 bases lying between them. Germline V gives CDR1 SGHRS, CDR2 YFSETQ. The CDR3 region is CASSLDRPSSYEQYF. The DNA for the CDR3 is TGCGCCAGCAGCTTAGACAGGCCGAGCTCCTACGAGCAGTACTTC.

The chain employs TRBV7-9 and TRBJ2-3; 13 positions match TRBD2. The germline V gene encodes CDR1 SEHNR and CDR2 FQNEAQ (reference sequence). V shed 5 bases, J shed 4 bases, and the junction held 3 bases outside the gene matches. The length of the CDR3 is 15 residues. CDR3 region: CASSVTSGGADTQYF. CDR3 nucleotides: TGTGCCAGCAGCGTCACTAGCGGGGGGGCAGATACGCAGTATTTT.

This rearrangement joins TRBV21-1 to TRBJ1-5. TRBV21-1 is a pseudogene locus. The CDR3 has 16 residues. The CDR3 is CASSKEEGGGNQPQHF. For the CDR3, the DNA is TGTGCCAGCAGCAAAGAAGAAGGGGGGGGCAATCAGCCCCAGCATTTT.

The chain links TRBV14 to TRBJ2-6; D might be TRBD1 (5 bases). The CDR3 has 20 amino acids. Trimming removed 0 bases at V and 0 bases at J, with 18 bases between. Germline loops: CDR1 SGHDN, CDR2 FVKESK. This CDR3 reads CASSQDFSESRASGANVLTF. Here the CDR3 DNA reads TGTGCCAGCAGCCAAGATTTCTCAGAGAGCAGGGCCTCTGGGGCCAACGTCCTGACTTTC.

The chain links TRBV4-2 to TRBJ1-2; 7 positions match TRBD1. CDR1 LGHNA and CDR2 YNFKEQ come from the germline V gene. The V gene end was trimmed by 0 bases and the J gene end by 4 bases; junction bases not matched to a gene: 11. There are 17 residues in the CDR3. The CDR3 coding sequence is TGTGCCAGCAGCCAAGAGGGGAGGACAGGTTTGTTCTATGGCTACACCTTC. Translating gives CASSQEGRTGLFYGYTF.

This CDR3 is CASTGVGVNYGYTF. The DNA of the CDR3 is TGTGCCAGCACTGGGGTAGGGGTCAACTATGGCTACACCTTC. The chain has TRBV28 and TRBJ1-2; a weak D match, TRBD1 (5 bases). Deletions cut 7 bases from V and 2 bases from J, with 14 bases between. This CDR3 comprises 14 residues. CDR1 MDHEN and CDR2 SYDVKM come from the germline V gene.

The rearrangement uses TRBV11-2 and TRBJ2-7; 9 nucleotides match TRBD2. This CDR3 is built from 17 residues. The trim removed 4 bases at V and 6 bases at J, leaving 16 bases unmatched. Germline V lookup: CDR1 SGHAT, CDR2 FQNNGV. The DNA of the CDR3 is TGTGCCAGCAGCTCTGGGGGGCCCGGGACTAGCATAGCCGAGCAGTACTTC. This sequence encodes CASSSGGPGTSIAEQYF. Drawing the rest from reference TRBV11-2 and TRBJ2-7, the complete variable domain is EAGVAQSPRYKIIEKRQSVAFWCNPISGHATLYWYQQILGQGPKLLIQFQNNGVVDDSQLPKDRFSAERLKGVDSTLKIQPAKLEDSAVYLCASSSGGPGTSIAEQYFGPGTRLTVT.

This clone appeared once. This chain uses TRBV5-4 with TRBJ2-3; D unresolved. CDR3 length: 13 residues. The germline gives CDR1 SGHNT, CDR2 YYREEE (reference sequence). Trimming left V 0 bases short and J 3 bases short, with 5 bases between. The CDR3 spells CASSLAGTDTQYF. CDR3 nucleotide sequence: TGTGCCAGCAGCTTGGCCGGGACAGATACGCAGTATTTT.

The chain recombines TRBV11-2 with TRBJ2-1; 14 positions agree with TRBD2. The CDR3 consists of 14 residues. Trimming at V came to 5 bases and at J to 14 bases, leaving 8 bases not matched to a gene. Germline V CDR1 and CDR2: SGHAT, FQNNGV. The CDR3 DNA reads TGTGCCAGCAGCACCCGGACTAGCGGGGGGACGGAGTTCTTC. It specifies CASSTRTSGGTEFF.

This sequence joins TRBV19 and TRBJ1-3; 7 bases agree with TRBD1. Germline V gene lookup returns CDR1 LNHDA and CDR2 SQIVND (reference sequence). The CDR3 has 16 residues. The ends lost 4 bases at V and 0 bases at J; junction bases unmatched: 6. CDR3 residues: CASSTPTGTSGNTIYF. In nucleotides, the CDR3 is TGTGCCAGTAGTACCCCGACAGGGACCTCTGGAAACACCATATATTTT.

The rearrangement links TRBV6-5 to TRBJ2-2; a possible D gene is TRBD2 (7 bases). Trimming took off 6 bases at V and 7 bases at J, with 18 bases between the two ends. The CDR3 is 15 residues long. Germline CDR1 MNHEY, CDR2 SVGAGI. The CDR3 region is CASRHSGGWGGELFF. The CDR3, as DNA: TGTGCCAGCAGACACTCGGGGGGCTGGGGCGGGGAGCTGTTTTTT.